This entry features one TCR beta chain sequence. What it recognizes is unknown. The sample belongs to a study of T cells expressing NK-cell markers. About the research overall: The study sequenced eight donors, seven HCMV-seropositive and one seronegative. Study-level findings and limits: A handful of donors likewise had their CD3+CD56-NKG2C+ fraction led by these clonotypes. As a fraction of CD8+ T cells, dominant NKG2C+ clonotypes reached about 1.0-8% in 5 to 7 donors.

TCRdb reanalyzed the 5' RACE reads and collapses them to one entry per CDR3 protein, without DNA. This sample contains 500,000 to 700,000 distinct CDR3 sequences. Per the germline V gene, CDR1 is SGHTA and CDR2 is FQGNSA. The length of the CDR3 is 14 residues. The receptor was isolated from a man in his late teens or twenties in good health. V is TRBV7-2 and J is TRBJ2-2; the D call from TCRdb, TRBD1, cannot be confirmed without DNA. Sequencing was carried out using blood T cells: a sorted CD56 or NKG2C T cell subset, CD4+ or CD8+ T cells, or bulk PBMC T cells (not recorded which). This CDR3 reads CASSQTGFTGELFF. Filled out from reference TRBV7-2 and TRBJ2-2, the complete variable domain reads GAGVSQSPSNKVTEKGKDVELRCDPISGHTALYWYRQSLGQGLEFLIYFQGNSAPDKSGLPSDRFSAERTGGSVSTLTIQRTQQEDSAVYLCASSQTGFTGELFFGEGSRLTVL.